The rows below give T cell receptor beta chains drawn from one sample of a study of a mutant IDH1 vaccine in newly diagnosed glioma. These TCRs' antigens remain unknown. TCRdb keeps only in-frame clones here, not all; method: immunoSEQ multiplex PCR. The data contain some 11,000 clones, approximately 89% of them singletons. This specimen was PBMCs, taken from a glioma patient whose treatment included an IDH1 peptide vaccine. The receptor set was obtained from a woman aged 40 to 50 with glioma. Some clones in this sample may be carry-over from other donors' samples. The CDR3 runs from the conserved cysteine through the conserved F or W. The D gene is left open where the match is weak. Only some rows state a clone size, as once, few, many or a class for expanded clones.

CDR3 protein: CASSSGLYNEQFF
CDR3 DNA: TGTGCCAGCAGCTCGGGACTCTACAATGAGCAGTTCTTC
J gene: TRBJ2-1
D gene: .
clone size: .
V gene: TRBV7-2

CDR3 protein: CASSPPGTPDTQYF
CDR3 DNA: TGTGCCAGCAGCCCCCCGGGGACCCCGGATACGCAGTATTTT
J gene: TRBJ2-3
D gene: .
clone size: .
V gene: TRBV7-2

CDR3 protein: CSVEEAGGTTNEKLFF
CDR3 DNA: TGCAGCGTTGAAGAGGCGGGGGGGACAACTAATGAAAAACTGTTTTTT
J gene: TRBJ1-4
D gene: .
clone size: .
V gene: TRBV29-1

CDR3 protein: CASSPPPGTGPFYGYTF
CDR3 DNA: TGTGCCAGCAGTCCGCCCCCCGGGACAGGCCCCTTCTATGGCTACACCTTC
J gene: TRBJ1-2
D gene: TRBD1
clone size: .
V gene: TRBV27

CDR3 protein: CASSHRVGQPQHF
CDR3 DNA: TGCGCCAGCAGCCATAGGGTGGGTCAGCCCCAGCATTTT
J gene: TRBJ1-5
D gene: .
clone size: .
V gene: TRBV4-3

CDR3 protein: CASSLEDRLTHGYTF
CDR3 DNA: TGCGCCAGCAGCCTCGAGGACCGCTTAACCCATGGCTACACCTTC
J gene: TRBJ1-2
D gene: .
clone size: .
V gene: TRBV4-1

CDR3 protein: CAWSREGVTEAFF
CDR3 DNA: TGTGCCTGGAGTAGGGAGGGGGTCACTGAAGCTTTCTTT
J gene: TRBJ1-1
D gene: .
clone size: few
V gene: TRBV30

CDR3 protein: CASSLGTSGMAETQYF
CDR3 DNA: TGCGCCAGCAGCTTGGGGACTAGCGGGATGGCAGAGACCCAGTACTTC
J gene: TRBJ2-5
D gene: TRBD2
clone size: few
V gene: TRBV5-1

CDR3 protein: CASSYWGPTGELFF
CDR3 DNA: TGTGCCAGCAGTTACTGGGGCCCCACCGGGGAGCTGTTTTTT
J gene: TRBJ2-2
D gene: .
clone size: few
V gene: TRBV6-6

CDR3 protein: CASSPPGTSTDTQYF
CDR3 DNA: TGCGCCAGCAGCCCACCCGGGACTAGCACAGATACGCAGTATTTT
J gene: TRBJ2-3
D gene: .
clone size: .
V gene: TRBV4-1

CDR3 protein: CASSYPGQSYEQYF
CDR3 DNA: TGTGCCAGCAGTTACCCGGGACAGTCCTACGAGCAGTACTTC
J gene: TRBJ2-7
D gene: TRBD1
clone size: .
V gene: TRBV7-2

CDR3 protein: CASSERTSGGAGGTQYF
CDR3 DNA: TGTGCCAGCAGCGAACGGACTAGCGGGGGGGCCGGGGGGACCCAGTACTTC
J gene: TRBJ2-5
D gene: TRBD2
clone size: .
V gene: TRBV13

CDR3 protein: CASSLDNYGYTF
CDR3 DNA: TGTGCCAGCAGCTTAGATAACTATGGCTACACCTTC
J gene: TRBJ1-2
D gene: .
clone size: .
V gene: TRBV7-2

CDR3 protein: CASSLASSPGANVLTF
CDR3 DNA: TGTGCCAGCAGCTTGGCGTCCTCCCCTGGGGCCAACGTCCTGACTTTC
J gene: TRBJ2-6
D gene: .
clone size: .
V gene: TRBV7-2

CDR3 protein: CASSPTGSGNTIYF
CDR3 DNA: TGTGCCAGCAGCCCGACAGGCTCTGGAAACACCATATATTTT
J gene: TRBJ1-3
D gene: .
clone size: few
V gene: TRBV7-9

CDR3 protein: CASSFVVGETQYF
CDR3 DNA: TGTGCCAGCAGCTTCGTAGTAGGGGAGACCCAGTACTTC
J gene: TRBJ2-5
D gene: .
clone size: .
V gene: TRBV7-9

CDR3 protein: CASIAGGASYTF
CDR3 DNA: TGTGCCAGCATCGCTGGGGGGGCGAGTTACACCTTC
J gene: TRBJ1-2
D gene: .
clone size: .
V gene: TRBV6-6

CDR3 protein: CASSYTDTDTDTQYF
CDR3 DNA: TGTGCCAGCAGTTACACCGATACAGACACAGATACGCAGTATTTT
J gene: TRBJ2-3
D gene: .
clone size: .
V gene: TRBV6-5

CDR3 protein: CASSEQITANYGYTF
CDR3 DNA: TGTGCCAGCAGTGAACAGATAACAGCTAACTATGGCTACACCTTC
J gene: TRBJ1-2
D gene: .
clone size: .
V gene: TRBV6-1

CDR3 protein: CASSLTSGGPNEQFF
CDR3 DNA: TGTGCCAGCAGCTTGACTAGCGGGGGTCCTAATGAGCAGTTCTTC
J gene: TRBJ2-1
D gene: TRBD2
clone size: .
V gene: TRBV5-4

CDR3 protein: CASSLTYGQESF
CDR3 DNA: TGTGCCAGCAGCTTAACCTACGGGCAAGAGAGCTTC
J gene: TRBJ2-7
D gene: .
clone size: .
V gene: TRBV7-9

CDR3 protein: CAWSMAGIHTTGELFF
CDR3 DNA: TGTGCCTGGAGTATGGCAGGGATACATACCACCGGGGAGCTGTTTTTT
J gene: TRBJ2-2
D gene: .
clone size: .
V gene: TRBV30

CDR3 protein: CASSQVVFGKREVQYEQYF
CDR3 DNA: TGCGCCAGCAGCCAAGTGGTTTTCGGGAAGCGGGAGGTGCAGTACGAGCAGTACTTC
J gene: TRBJ2-7
D gene: TRBD2
clone size: .
V gene: TRBV4-1

CDR3 protein: CASSFAGQGAQHYGYTF
CDR3 DNA: TGTGCCAGCAGCTTTGCGGGACAGGGGGCCCAACACTATGGCTACACCTTC
J gene: TRBJ1-2
D gene: TRBD1
clone size: once
V gene: TRBV5-4

CDR3 protein: CSAGTVAEGYTF
CDR3 DNA: TGCAGCGCAGGGACTGTTGCAGAGGGCTACACCTTC
J gene: TRBJ1-2
D gene: .
clone size: .
V gene: TRBV29-1

CDR3 protein: CASSYGQGKGDTEAFF
CDR3 DNA: TGTGCCAGCAGTTACGGACAGGGAAAAGGGGACACTGAAGCTTTCTTT
J gene: TRBJ1-1
D gene: TRBD1
clone size: .
V gene: TRBV6-5

CDR3 protein: CASSLGYSPSYEQYF
CDR3 DNA: TGTGCCAGCAGCTTAGGTTACAGCCCTTCCTACGAGCAGTACTTC
J gene: TRBJ2-7
D gene: .
clone size: .
V gene: TRBV11-2

CDR3 protein: CASSYSPSGRAVEQFF
CDR3 DNA: TGTGCCAGCAGTTACTCTCCCAGCGGGAGGGCCGTTGAGCAGTTCTTC
J gene: TRBJ2-1
D gene: TRBD2
clone size: .
V gene: TRBV6-5

CDR3 protein: CASSLGPGQLDTDTQYF
CDR3 DNA: TGTGCCAGCAGCTTAGGACCGGGACAACTGGACACAGATACGCAGTATTTT
J gene: TRBJ2-3
D gene: .
clone size: .
V gene: TRBV13

CDR3 protein: CASSPETGQGSETQYF
CDR3 DNA: TGTGCCAGCTCACCGGAGACGGGACAGGGATCAGAGACCCAGTACTTC
J gene: TRBJ2-5
D gene: TRBD1
clone size: .
V gene: TRBV18

CDR3 protein: CAWTTGQGVEKLFF
CDR3 DNA: TGTGCCTGGACGACGGGACAGGGGGTTGAAAAACTGTTTTTT
J gene: TRBJ1-4
D gene: TRBD1
clone size: .
V gene: TRBV30

CDR3 protein: CASSQDRWGQRNTEAFF
CDR3 DNA: TGCGCCAGCAGCCAAGATAGGTGGGGACAGCGGAACACTGAAGCTTTCTTT
J gene: TRBJ1-1
D gene: TRBD1
clone size: .
V gene: TRBV4-1

CDR3 protein: CASSLEQGKDTQYF
CDR3 DNA: TGCGCCAGCAGCTTGGAGCAGGGGAAGGATACGCAGTATTTT
J gene: TRBJ2-3
D gene: .
clone size: .
V gene: TRBV5-1

CDR3 protein: CASSLWGESIQEQYF
CDR3 DNA: TGTGCCAGCAGCCTGTGGGGGGAGAGCATTCAAGAGCAGTACTTC
J gene: TRBJ2-7
D gene: .
clone size: .
V gene: TRBV11-2

CDR3 protein: CAGSAGTSVSYEQYF
CDR3 DNA: TGTGCCGGCAGCGCCGGGACTAGCGTCTCCTACGAGCAGTACTTC
J gene: TRBJ2-7
D gene: TRBD2
clone size: .
V gene: TRBV5-6

CDR3 protein: CASSFGTGVTDTQYF
CDR3 DNA: TGCGCCAGCAGCTTCGGGACAGGGGTCACAGATACGCAGTATTTT
J gene: TRBJ2-3
D gene: TRBD1
clone size: .
V gene: TRBV5-1

CDR3 protein: CASSFPPPGSGEQFF
CDR3 DNA: TGTGCCAGCAGCTTTCCCCCCCCCGGTAGCGGGGAGCAGTTCTTC
J gene: TRBJ2-1
D gene: TRBD2
clone size: .
V gene: TRBV5-5

CDR3 protein: CAWSKGQLNTEAFF
CDR3 DNA: TGTGCCTGGAGTAAAGGGCAGCTGAACACTGAAGCTTTCTTT
J gene: TRBJ1-1
D gene: .
clone size: .
V gene: TRBV30

CDR3 protein: CASSMQPGRGGTEAFF
CDR3 DNA: TGTGCCAGTAGTATGCAACCGGGACGGGGGGGCACTGAAGCTTTCTTT
J gene: TRBJ1-1
D gene: .
clone size: .
V gene: TRBV19

CDR3 protein: CASSFGRNNQPQHF
CDR3 DNA: TGTGCCAGCAGTTTTGGACGGAACAATCAGCCCCAGCATTTT
J gene: TRBJ1-5
D gene: .
clone size: few
V gene: TRBV27

CDR3 protein: CASSLLGSGTNEKLFF
CDR3 DNA: TGTGCCAGCAGTTTACTGGGGAGTGGGACTAATGAAAAACTGTTTTTT
J gene: TRBJ1-4
D gene: .
clone size: few
V gene: TRBV27

CDR3 protein: CASTVWENQPQHF
CDR3 DNA: TGTGCCAGCACTGTGTGGGAGAATCAGCCCCAGCATTTT
J gene: TRBJ1-5
D gene: .
clone size: few
V gene: TRBV6-1

CDR3 protein: CASSQIPSTYGYTF
CDR3 DNA: TGCGCCAGCAGCCAAATTCCTTCCACTTATGGCTACACCTTC
J gene: TRBJ1-2
D gene: .
clone size: .
V gene: TRBV4-1

CDR3 protein: CASSVAFGTQGTDQETQYF
CDR3 DNA: TGTGCCAGCAGCGTAGCGTTCGGGACCCAAGGGACAGACCAAGAGACCCAGTACTTC
J gene: TRBJ2-5
D gene: TRBD1
clone size: .
V gene: TRBV9

CDR3 protein: CATSRAGGWNEQFF
CDR3 DNA: TGTGCCACCAGCAGAGCGGGGGGGTGGAATGAGCAGTTCTTC
J gene: TRBJ2-1
D gene: TRBD2
clone size: .
V gene: TRBV15

CDR3 protein: CATKAGTVDLNTEAFF
CDR3 DNA: TGTGCCACAAAGGCCGGGACAGTTGACTTGAACACTGAAGCTTTCTTT
J gene: TRBJ1-1
D gene: TRBD1
clone size: .
V gene: TRBV19

CDR3 protein: CASSITGVADTEAFF
CDR3 DNA: TGTGCCAGTAGTATAACAGGGGTTGCGGACACTGAAGCTTTCTTT
J gene: TRBJ1-1
D gene: TRBD1
clone size: .
V gene: TRBV19

CDR3 protein: CASSFDSGNEQFF
CDR3 DNA: TGCGCCAGCAGCTTTGACTCGGGCAATGAGCAGTTCTTC
J gene: TRBJ2-1
D gene: .
clone size: .
V gene: TRBV5-1

CDR3 protein: CAISARGDYGYTF
CDR3 DNA: TGTGCCATCAGTGCGAGGGGTGACTATGGCTACACCTTC
J gene: TRBJ1-2
D gene: .
clone size: .
V gene: TRBV10-3

CDR3 protein: CASSPHLTGFGTDTQYF
CDR3 DNA: TGTGCCAGCAGTCCCCACTTAACAGGGTTCGGCACAGATACGCAGTATTTT
J gene: TRBJ2-3
D gene: .
clone size: .
V gene: TRBV28

CDR3 protein: CASSSGPLTGYGYTF
CDR3 DNA: TGTGCCAGCAGTTCCGGGCCACTGACCGGCTATGGCTACACCTTC
J gene: TRBJ1-2
D gene: .
clone size: .
V gene: TRBV6-6

CDR3 protein: CASSSLYGYTF
CDR3 DNA: TGTGCCAGCAGCTCCCTGTATGGCTACACCTTC
J gene: TRBJ1-2
D gene: .
clone size: .
V gene: TRBV7-9

CDR3 protein: CASSTPRTTNEKLFF
CDR3 DNA: TGTGCCAGCAGTACGCCCCGGACAACTAATGAAAAACTGTTTTTT
J gene: TRBJ1-4
D gene: .
clone size: few
V gene: TRBV28

CDR3 protein: CATILTGWTDTQYF
CDR3 DNA: TGTGCCACCATCTTGACAGGGTGGACAGATACGCAGTATTTT
J gene: TRBJ2-3
D gene: TRBD1
clone size: once
V gene: TRBV7-8

CDR3 protein: CASSIQGASAPHNEQFF
CDR3 DNA: TGTGCCAGCAGCATACAGGGGGCGTCGGCCCCCCACAATGAGCAGTTCTTC
J gene: TRBJ2-1
D gene: TRBD1
clone size: .
V gene: TRBV11-2